Included here is one T cell receptor beta chain sequence, with context. What it binds is not known. This entry belongs to a study of response to subunit inactivated influenza vaccine. Study-wide results and limits: After each seasonal influenza vaccination, few new T cells are recruited, the authors suggested.

Per germline, CDR1 SQVTM and CDR2 ANQGSEA. This CDR3 region has 17 residues. The ends lost 5 bases at V and 1 base at J; junction bases unmatched: 9. TCRdb passed the RT-PCR reads through MiXCR, listing each CDR3 protein once. This sample has approximately 300,000 distinct CDR3 sequences; about 20% occur once, and the top ten carry around 10%. Sample: PBMCs from blood, taken less than 22 months after vaccination. The rearrangement joins TRBV29-1 to TRBJ2-6, with 9 nucleotides matching TRBD1. The source is a man between 50 and 75 years old who received an inactivated influenza vaccine. The CDR3 coding sequence is TGCAGCGTTAGAGTCCGGGACAGGGTATCTGGGGCCAACGTCCTGACTTTC. It yields the protein CSVRVRDRVSGANVLTF.